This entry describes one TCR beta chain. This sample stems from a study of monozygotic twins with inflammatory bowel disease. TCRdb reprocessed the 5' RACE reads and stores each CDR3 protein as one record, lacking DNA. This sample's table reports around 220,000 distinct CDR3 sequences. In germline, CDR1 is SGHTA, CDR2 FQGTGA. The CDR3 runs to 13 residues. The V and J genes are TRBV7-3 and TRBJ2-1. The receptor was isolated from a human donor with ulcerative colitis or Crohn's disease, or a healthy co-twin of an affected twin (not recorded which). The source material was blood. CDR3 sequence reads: CASSRGSLNEQFF.